A single sample gave rise to the 25 T cell receptor beta chains below, sequenced in a study of shared clonotypes between healthy human individuals. Assay: immunoSEQ multiplex PCR; the TCRdb copy retains only in-frame clones and omits some. The table lists about 2 million clones, 95% of them singletons. Specimen: naive CD4+ T cells sorted from blood. Regarding subset: CD45RA+ positively selected. The receptors shown here come from a man between 18 and 29 years old in good health.

The chain couples TRBV2 to TRBJ2-7; 9 nucleotides match TRBD1. The germline V gene has CDR1 SNHLY and CDR2 FYNNEI. The length of the CDR3 is 14 residues. V shed 5 bases and J 4 bases; nucleotides not matched to a gene: 6. The CDR3 sequence: CASSSDRGGYEQYF. The CDR3 coding sequence is TGTGCCAGCAGTTCTGACAGGGGGGGATACGAGCAGTACTTC.

In the case of this clone: One end of the junction is discordant with germline, which a read error may explain. The chain carries TRBV7-7 and TRBJ2-2; 8 positions match TRBD1. This CDR3 is 15 amino acids long. Germline CDR1 is SSHAT and CDR2 is FNYEAQ (reference sequence). This chain's CDR3 is CASSLTGAFTGELFF. CDR3 DNA: TGTGCTAGCAGTCTGACAGGGGCGTTCACCGGGGAGCTGTTTTTT.

Worth noting for this clone: Different DNA sequences within this sample yield the same CDR3. CDR3 sequence: CASSSDREETQYF. CDR3 DNA: TGTGCCAGCAGTTCTGACAGGGAAGAGACCCAGTACTTC. The V and J genes are TRBV28 and TRBJ2-5; TRBD1 aligns across 7 bases. Germline loops: CDR1 MDHEN, CDR2 SYDVKM. Unmatched junction bases numbered 2, after V lost 4 bases and J lost 3 bases. This CDR3 comprises 13 residues.

As to this clone: Other nucleotide sequences in the sample specify the same CDR3. V is TRBV30 and J is TRBJ1-4, with no clear D. CDR1 is GTSNPN and CDR2 is SVGIG in the germline V gene (reference sequence). There are 13 residues in the CDR3. V lost 2 bases, J lost 2 bases, and 6 bases lay in between. The CDR3 DNA reads TGTGCCTGGAGTTCGAGGACTAATGAAAAACTGTTTTTT. It translates to CAWSSRTNEKLFF. The full variable domain, its missing parts supplied by reference TRBV30 and TRBJ1-4, is SQTIHQWPATLVQPVGSPLSLECTVEGTSNPNLYWYRQAAGRGLQLLFYSVGIGQISSEVPQNLSASRPQDRQFILSSKKLLLSDSGFYLCAWSSRTNEKLFFGSGTQLSVL.

This clone has more than one count but fewer than ten. The rearrangement uses TRBV19 and TRBJ1-6, with TRBD1 matching over 8 bases. This CDR3 has 15 residues. Germline trimming cut 5 bases from V and 5 bases from J; bases unmatched to any gene: 5. In germline, CDR1 is LNHDA, CDR2 SQIVND (reference sequence). This chain's CDR3 is CASSAGQGNNSPLHF. The CDR3 DNA reads TGTGCCAGTAGTGCCGGACAGGGCAATAATTCACCCCTCCACTTT.

As concerns this clone: Distinct nucleotide sequences in the sample also encode this CDR3. This chain uses TRBV2 with TRBJ2-7; perhaps D is TRBD1 or TRBD2 (5 bases each). This CDR3 region has 12 residues. Germline CDR1 is SNHLY and CDR2 is FYNNEI. V lost 7 bases to trimming and J lost 3 bases, with 10 bases between them. Here the CDR3 DNA reads TGTGCCAGCATTAGGGACGGCTACGAGCAGTACTTC. Residues: CASIRDGYEQYF. Full variable domain (missing parts from reference TRBV2 and TRBJ2-7): EPEVTQTPSHQVTQMGQEVILRCVPISNHLYFYWYRQILGQKVEFLVSFYNNEISEKSEIFDDQFSVERPDGSNFTLKIRSTKLEDSAMYFCASIRDGYEQYFGPGTRLTVT.

V gene TRBV10-3 combines with J gene TRBJ2-5; D may match TRBD1 or TRBD2 (5 bases each). Germline CDR1 and CDR2: ENHRY and SYGVKD. The V end was cut by 0 bases, the J end by 5 bases, with 16 bases between. The CDR3 is made up of 16 amino acids. CDR3 coding DNA: TGTGCCATCAGTGAGTCCGGGGCAGGGATTGAGGAGACCCAGTACTTC. Translating it yields CAISESGAGIEETQYF.

The CDR3 DNA is TGCGCCAGCAGCTTGGCACGGCAGGGCCCCTACAATGAGCAGTTCTTC. This sequence encodes CASSLARQGPYNEQFF. The V gene is TRBV5-1, the J gene TRBJ2-1, with a tentative D call TRBD1 (5 bases). CDR1 and CDR2 (germline): SGHRS, YFSETQ. This CDR3 contains 16 residues. With 0 bases removed from V and 2 bases from J, the gap between germline ends came to 12 bases.

V gene TRBV5-6 combines with J gene TRBJ1-5, with D possibly being TRBD1 (5 bases). The CDR3 consists of 13 residues. The ends were cut back, 5 bases at V and 3 bases at J, with 9 bases in the middle. Per the germline V gene, CDR1 is SGHDT and CDR2 is YYEEEE. The CDR3 bases are TGTGCCAGCAGACGGACACTCAATCAGCCCCAGCATTTT. As protein: CASRRTLNQPQHF.

As to this clone: Other DNA variants within this sample encode the same CDR3. The V call is TRBV20-1, the J call TRBJ2-3, with D perhaps TRBD2 (6 bases). This CDR3 has 10 amino acids. The ends were cut back, 6 bases at V and 6 bases at J, with 7 bases in the middle. Germline V gene data show CDR1 as DFQATT and CDR2 as SNEGSKA (reference sequence). CDR3 sequence reads: CSARDDTQYF. The CDR3 DNA follows: TGCAGTGCGCGGGATGATACGCAGTATTTT.

This clone was counted once. Additional DNA sequences in this sample encode the identical CDR3. The chain couples TRBV2 to TRBJ2-7; the match to TRBD1 covers 10 bases. The CDR3 is 14 residues long. With V trimmed by 6 bases and J by 3 bases, 5 bases remained unmatched. The germline CDR1 and CDR2 sequences are SNHLY and FYNNEI. CDR3 in amino acids: CASSADRGSYEQYF. The CDR3 region has the DNA TGTGCCAGCAGCGCGGACAGGGGGAGCTACGAGCAGTACTTC.

This rearrangement joins TRBV11-2 to TRBJ2-5; 8 bases agree with TRBD1. This CDR3 has 14 residues. Germline values: CDR1 SGHAT, CDR2 FQNNGV. The ends lost 5 bases at V and 6 bases at J; junction bases unmatched: 8. The CDR3 protein is CASSPYRDRQTQYF. CDR3 coding DNA: TGTGCCAGCAGCCCATACAGGGACAGGCAGACCCAGTACTTC.

The chain carries TRBV27 and TRBJ1-6, with D tentatively TRBD1 (6 bases). The CDR3 length is 18 residues. The V end lost 2 bases, the J end lost 14 bases, and 28 bases lay between the germline ends. CDR1 MNHEY and CDR2 SMNVEV come from the germline V gene (reference sequence). The CDR3 nucleotides are TGTGCCAGCAGTTTACCCTCCTTACCGGGACACTTCTGGAGGGCCCTCCACTTT. This gives the protein CASSLPSLPGHFWRALHF.

The chain joins TRBV18 to TRBJ2-7, with D perhaps TRBD2 (6 bases). The CDR3 covers 15 residues. Germline CDR1 reads KGHSH; CDR2 reads LQKENI. V gave up 2 bases and J gave up 1 base, with 12 bases separating them. The CDR3 protein is CASSPGRGTSYEQYF. In nucleotides, the CDR3 is TGTGCCAGCTCACCAGGGCGGGGAACATCCTACGAGCAGTACTTC.

CDR3 protein: CASSQEGRGRLTEAFF. The CDR3 DNA reads as TGTGCCAGCAGCCAAGAGGGTAGGGGGCGTCTCACTGAAGCTTTCTTT. The chain recombines TRBV14 with TRBJ1-1; 7 positions agree with TRBD1. With V trimmed by 0 bases and J by 4 bases, 8 bases remained unmatched. This CDR3 has 16 residues. Germline V gene data show CDR1 as SGHDN and CDR2 as FVKESK.

J is TRBJ1-1 and V is TRBV9; D might be TRBD1 (6 bases). CDR1 and CDR2 from the germline V gene are SGDLS and YYNGEE. CDR3 length: 14 amino acids. V was trimmed by 3 bases and J by 4 bases, leaving 13 bases between them. CDR3 sequence reads: CASSAEQGGTEAFF. The CDR3 DNA reads as TGTGCCAGCAGCGCCGAACAGGGTGGCACTGAAGCTTTCTTT.

Only one count was recorded for this clone. The V gene is TRBV7-9, the J gene TRBJ2-3, with TRBD1 matching 7 bases. The CDR3 extends over 15 amino acids. The J segment lost 2 bases and the V segment lost 7 bases, leaving 9 bases of the junction unmatched. Germline loops: CDR1 SEHNR, CDR2 FQNEAQ (reference sequence). CDR3 sequence reads: CASTWGRGYTDTQYF. In nucleotides, the CDR3 is TGTGCCAGCACCTGGGGCAGGGGGTACACAGATACGCAGTATTTT. The full variable domain, its missing parts supplied by reference TRBV7-9 and TRBJ2-3, is DTGVSQNPRHKITKRGQNVTFRCDPISEHNRLYWYRQTLGQGPEFLTYFQNEAQLEKSRLLSDRFSAERPKGSFSTLEIQRTEQGDSAMYLCASTWGRGYTDTQYFGPGTRLTVL.

The chain combines TRBV4-3 with TRBJ2-7, with D perhaps matching TRBD2 (5 bases). Trimming took 0 bases from V and 0 from J, leaving 12 bases between them. The CDR3 length is 16 residues. The V gene's germline CDR1 is LGHNA and CDR2 YSLEER. The CDR3: CASSQDPDSISYEQYF. In DNA form, the CDR3 reads TGCGCCAGCAGCCAAGATCCGGACTCGATCTCCTACGAGCAGTACTTC.

V and J are TRBV5-6 and TRBJ2-1; the D is unclear. This CDR3 contains 11 residues. Trimming shortened V by 4 bases and J by 4 bases, and 3 bases separated the two germline ends. Germline V CDR1 and CDR2: SGHDT, YYEEEE. The CDR3 DNA follows: TGTGCCAGCAGCCAGTACAATGAGCAGTTCTTC. This gives the protein CASSQYNEQFF.

V and J are TRBV5-1 and TRBJ2-3; tentatively, D is TRBD2 (5 bases). The CDR3 is made up of 14 amino acids. V shed 4 bases and J shed 2 bases, with 11 bases lying between them. Germline V gives CDR1 SGHRS, CDR2 YFSETQ. For the CDR3, the DNA is TGCGCCAGCAGCGCAAGCGGAAACACAGATACGCAGTATTTT. It codes for CASSASGNTDTQYF.

The V gene is TRBV30, the J gene TRBJ2-1; TRBD2 matches at 7 bases. Trimming removed 7 bases from V and 3 bases from J; junction bases left unmatched: 9. The germline gives CDR1 GTSNPN, CDR2 SVGIG (reference sequence). The CDR3 spans 14 residues. The CDR3 nucleotides are TGTGCCTCGAGAGCGGGGCTCATCTACAATGAGCAGTTCTTC. Its translation: CASRAGLIYNEQFF.

The chain is built from TRBV6-6 and TRBJ1-3; D is ambiguous. V lost 7 bases and J lost 10, with 17 bases in between. The CDR3 has 13 amino acids. Germline V gives CDR1 MNHNY, CDR2 SVGAGI (reference sequence). The chain's CDR3 is CASNSKPKSTIYF. CDR3 nucleotide sequence: TGTGCCAGCAACTCCAAGCCAAAGAGTACCATATATTTT.

Comments on this clone: The same CDR3 can be traced to other DNA sequences in this sample. This sequence joins TRBV6-5 and TRBJ1-5; D gene unclear. The germline V gene has CDR1 MNHEY and CDR2 SVGAGI. Deletions cut 8 bases from V and 4 bases from J, with 6 bases between. This CDR3 comprises 11 residues. CDR3 loop: CASGSNQPQHF. As DNA, the CDR3 is TGTGCCAGCGGTTCTAATCAGCCCCAGCATTTT.

This clone was observed a single time. The chain carries TRBV2 and TRBJ1-2, with D possibly matching TRBD1 (5 bases). Germline CDR1 reads SNHLY; CDR2 reads FYNNEI. This CDR3 has 16 residues. Trimming pared 6 bases from V and 4 bases from J, leaving 21 bases between. The CDR3 DNA sequence: TGTGCCAGCAGAGGGGAGTTGGACATCCGGCTCTATGGCTACACCTTC. It encodes CASRGELDIRLYGYTF.

This clone was observed a handful of times. The chain is built from TRBV6-5 and TRBJ2-3; D is possibly TRBD2 (5 bases). With 4 bases removed from V and 2 bases from J, the gap between germline ends came to 16 bases. There are 16 residues in the CDR3. CDR1 and CDR2 (germline): MNHEY, SVGAGI. The CDR3 here is CASSSTIVRHTDTQYF. The CDR3 DNA reads TGTGCCAGCAGTTCGACTATAGTACGCCACACAGATACGCAGTATTTT.